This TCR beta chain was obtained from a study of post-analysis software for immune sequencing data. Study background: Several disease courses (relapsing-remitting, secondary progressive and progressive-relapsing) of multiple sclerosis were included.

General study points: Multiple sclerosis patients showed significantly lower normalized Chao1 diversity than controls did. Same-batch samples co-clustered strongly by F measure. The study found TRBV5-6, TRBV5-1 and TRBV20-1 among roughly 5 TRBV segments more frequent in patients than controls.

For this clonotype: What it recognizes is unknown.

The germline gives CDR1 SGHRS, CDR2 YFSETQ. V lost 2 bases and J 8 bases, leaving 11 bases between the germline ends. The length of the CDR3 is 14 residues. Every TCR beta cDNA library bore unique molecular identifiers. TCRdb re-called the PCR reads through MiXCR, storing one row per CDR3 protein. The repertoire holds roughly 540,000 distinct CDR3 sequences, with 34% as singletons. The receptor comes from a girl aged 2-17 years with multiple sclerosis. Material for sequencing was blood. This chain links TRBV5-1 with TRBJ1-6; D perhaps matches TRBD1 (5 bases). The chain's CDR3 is CASSFGTWDSPLHF. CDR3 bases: TGCGCCAGCAGCTTTGGGACGTGGGATTCACCCCTCCACTTT.